The present entry profiles one TCR beta chain with its context. The antigen is undetermined. The sample comes from a study of T cell responses to AZD1222 COVID-19 vaccine. Study-level results: Compared with day 0, the breadth and depth of the Spike-specific TCR repertoire rose significantly after two doses of AZD1222. Females outnumbered males among donors, who were mostly white British; clonal diversity was possibly underestimated. Vaccine-associated CD4 TCRs spanned spike, dominant at 160-218 and 743-854. Repertoires were obtained only post-peak T cell response.

Produced via immunoSEQ multiplex PCR; TCRdb's table is partial and in-frame only. The sample lists about 100,000 clones, around 90% occurring once. Germline CDR1 is SGHNT and CDR2 is YENEEA. V lost 1 base and J lost 9, with 10 bases in between. This CDR3 has 13 amino acids. This sequence joins TRBV11-3 and TRBJ2-1; no clear D gene. This specimen was peripheral blood, taken on day 0 of AZD1222 vaccination. The source is an adult in good health. Here the CDR3 DNA reads TGTGCCAGCAGCTTAGGTGGGATTAGTGAGCAGTTCTTC. Translation: CASSLGGISEQFF.